These T cell receptor beta chains were read from a single sample in a study of T cell responses to AZD1222 COVID-19 vaccine. The assay was immunoSEQ multiplex PCR, and TCRdb's table has in-frame clones only and misses some. The sample holds roughly 40,000 clones, about 90% seen once. The source material was peripheral blood, sampled 28 days after the second dose of the MenACWY control vaccine. All receptors come from an adult who received the MenACWY meningococcal vaccine as a control. Each CDR3 is given with its conserved first and last residue. Fields, in order: clone size, V gene, D gene, J gene, CDR3 DNA, CDR3 protein. The D gene is left open where the match is weak. Only part of the rows carry a size: once, few, many, or a class if the clone is expanded.

clone size: few; V gene: TRBV28; D gene: TRBD1; J gene: TRBJ1-4; CDR3 DNA: TGTGCCAGCAGACCTAGGGACAGGAATGAAAAACTGTTTTTT; CDR3 protein: CASRPRDRNEKLFF
clone size: .; V gene: TRBV10-2; D gene: TRBD2; J gene: TRBJ2-7; CDR3 DNA: TGCGCCAGCAGTGACCCCGGGACTAGTAGGACCTACGAGCAGTACTTC; CDR3 protein: CASSDPGTSRTYEQYF
clone size: .; V gene: TRBV9; D gene: TRBD2; J gene: TRBJ2-3; CDR3 DNA: TGTGCCAGCAGCGTAGTGCCTAGCGGGAGTTGGGATACGCAGTATTTT; CDR3 protein: CASSVVPSGSWDTQYF
clone size: once; V gene: TRBV30; D gene: .; J gene: TRBJ2-7; CDR3 DNA: TGTGCCTGGACCCGAGGTAGCGCCTACGAGCAGTACTTC; CDR3 protein: CAWTRGSAYEQYF
clone size: .; V gene: TRBV5-1; D gene: .; J gene: TRBJ2-7; CDR3 DNA: TGCGCCAGCAGTGACTCGTCCTACGAGCAGTACTTC; CDR3 protein: CASSDSSYEQYF
clone size: .; V gene: TRBV28; D gene: TRBD1; J gene: TRBJ1-2; CDR3 DNA: TGTGCCAGCAGTTTAGGAACAGGGGGCGCGAGGTATGGCTACACCTTC; CDR3 protein: CASSLGTGGARYGYTF
clone size: once; V gene: TRBV28; D gene: TRBD1; J gene: TRBJ1-1; CDR3 DNA: TGTGCCAGCAGTACCCAACAGGGGGTCTCTGAAGCTTTCTTT; CDR3 protein: CASSTQQGVSEAFF
clone size: .; V gene: TRBV19; D gene: .; J gene: TRBJ2-7; CDR3 DNA: TGTGCCAGTAGTATAGGAAGGGAACAAGTGCGGGAGCAGTACTTC; CDR3 protein: CASSIGREQVREQYF
clone size: once; V gene: TRBV2; D gene: .; J gene: TRBJ1-1; CDR3 DNA: TGTGCCAGCACGCAACGCACTGAAGCTTTCTTT; CDR3 protein: CASTQRTEAFF
clone size: .; V gene: TRBV7-3; D gene: .; J gene: TRBJ2-4; CDR3 DNA: TGTGCCAGCGATGGGATCCCTTTGCCTCACACCAAAAACATTCAGTACTTC; CDR3 protein: CASDGIPLPHTKNIQYF
clone size: .; V gene: TRBV10-1; D gene: .; J gene: TRBJ2-1; CDR3 DNA: TGCGCCAGCAGTGAGTCTGGCCGGATGGAGCAGTTCTTC; CDR3 protein: CASSESGRMEQFF
clone size: .; V gene: TRBV24-1; D gene: .; J gene: TRBJ2-3; CDR3 DNA: TGTGCCACCAGTGATTTGGCTTCCACAGATACGCAGTATTTT; CDR3 protein: CATSDLASTDTQYF
clone size: .; V gene: TRBV30; D gene: TRBD1; J gene: TRBJ1-5; CDR3 DNA: TGTGCCTGGAGTGTGACAGGGTTTACTCAGCCCCAGCATTTT; CDR3 protein: CAWSVTGFTQPQHF
clone size: .; V gene: TRBV6-4; D gene: .; J gene: TRBJ2-7; CDR3 DNA: TGTGCCAGCAGTGAGCCCACCATCCGGGACGGCCCCTACGAGCAGTACTTC; CDR3 protein: CASSEPTIRDGPYEQYF
clone size: .; V gene: TRBV2; D gene: .; J gene: TRBJ2-1; CDR3 DNA: TGTGCCAGCAGTGAAGGGACTAACTACAATGAGCAGTTCTTC; CDR3 protein: CASSEGTNYNEQFF
clone size: .; V gene: TRBV6-1; D gene: .; J gene: TRBJ1-2; CDR3 DNA: TGTGCCAGCAGTGAATGGATCGCAGGAGCAATGGGCTATGGCTACACCTTC; CDR3 protein: CASSEWIAGAMGYGYTF
clone size: .; V gene: TRBV3-1/TRBV3-2; D gene: .; J gene: TRBJ2-5; CDR3 DNA: TGTGCCAGCAACCCCGGGACACCGGGCCAAGAGACCCAGTACTTC; CDR3 protein: CASNPGTPGQETQYF
clone size: .; V gene: TRBV29-1; D gene: .; J gene: TRBJ1-4; CDR3 DNA: TGCAGCGCCTGGGCAACTAATGAAAAACTGTTTTTT; CDR3 protein: CSAWATNEKLFF
clone size: .; V gene: TRBV28; D gene: .; J gene: TRBJ1-6; CDR3 DNA: TGTGCTTTGCGGACAAATTATAATTCACCCCTCCACTTT; CDR3 protein: CALRTNYNSPLHF
clone size: .; V gene: TRBV23-1; D gene: .; J gene: TRBJ2-7; CDR3 DNA: TGCGCCAGCAGTCAAGTTCTCGTGGGGCCCCCCTACGAGCAGTACTTC; CDR3 protein: CASSQVLVGPPYEQYF
clone size: .; V gene: TRBV7-9; D gene: .; J gene: TRBJ2-2; CDR3 DNA: TGTGCCAGCAAATCGGGACTCCTGAACACCGGGGAGCTGTTTTTT; CDR3 protein: CASKSGLLNTGELFF
clone size: .; V gene: TRBV7-8; D gene: .; J gene: TRBJ2-5; CDR3 DNA: TGTGCCAGCAGCTTGAGTGGTAGCGGAGCTCAAGAGACCCAGTACTTC; CDR3 protein: CASSLSGSGAQETQYF
clone size: .; V gene: TRBV5-1; D gene: TRBD1; J gene: TRBJ2-5; CDR3 DNA: TGCGCCAGCAGCCCATCGACAGGGGAACAAGAGACCCAGTACTTC; CDR3 protein: CASSPSTGEQETQYF
clone size: .; V gene: TRBV27; D gene: TRBD1; J gene: TRBJ1-5; CDR3 DNA: TGTGCCAGCAGTCCGACAGGGTCTCAGCCCCAGCATTTT; CDR3 protein: CASSPTGSQPQHF
clone size: .; V gene: TRBV28; D gene: TRBD1; J gene: TRBJ2-7; CDR3 DNA: TGTGCCAGCAACAAAGGGAAAAGGGGGCGCGCCGAGCAGTACTTC; CDR3 protein: CASNKGKRGRAEQYF
clone size: .; V gene: TRBV27; D gene: TRBD1; J gene: TRBJ2-6; CDR3 DNA: TGTGCCAGCAGTTCTGCCCCGACAGGGTTCTCTGGGGCCAACGTCCTGACTTTC; CDR3 protein: CASSSAPTGFSGANVLTF
clone size: .; V gene: TRBV18; D gene: TRBD2; J gene: TRBJ2-1; CDR3 DNA: TGTGCCAGCTCAAACGGGGCTAGCGGTGATGAGCAGTTCTTC; CDR3 protein: CASSNGASGDEQFF
clone size: few; V gene: TRBV30; D gene: .; J gene: TRBJ2-7; CDR3 DNA: TGTGCCTGGAGTGTAATGCAGGGTCCCTACGAGCAGTACTTC; CDR3 protein: CAWSVMQGPYEQYF
clone size: .; V gene: TRBV6-5; D gene: .; J gene: TRBJ1-5; CDR3 DNA: TGTGCCAGCAAACCCGACGGCTCGACGGCCCAGCATTTT; CDR3 protein: CASKPDGSTAQHF
clone size: .; V gene: TRBV7-6; D gene: .; J gene: TRBJ2-3; CDR3 DNA: TGTGCCAGCAGCTTACGGCAGGTCACAGATACGCAGTATTTT; CDR3 protein: CASSLRQVTDTQYF
clone size: once; V gene: TRBV5-1; D gene: TRBD1; J gene: TRBJ1-1; CDR3 DNA: TGCGCCAGCAGCTTGGCCCCAGGGGGAAACACTGAAGCTTTCTTT; CDR3 protein: CASSLAPGGNTEAFF
clone size: .; V gene: TRBV3-1/TRBV3-2; D gene: .; J gene: TRBJ2-3; CDR3 DNA: TGTGCCAGCAGCCGAGAGGGGAAACTTACCCTCCGGGAAGATACGCAGTATTTT; CDR3 protein: CASSREGKLTLREDTQYF
clone size: few; V gene: TRBV4-1; D gene: TRBD1; J gene: TRBJ1-2; CDR3 DNA: TGCGCCAGCAGCCCAGACAGGGGGTATGGCTACACCTTC; CDR3 protein: CASSPDRGYGYTF
clone size: .; V gene: TRBV7-3; D gene: .; J gene: TRBJ2-2; CDR3 DNA: TGTGCCAGCAGCCTAAGAGCAGCCGGGGAGCTGTTTTTT; CDR3 protein: CASSLRAAGELFF
clone size: .; V gene: TRBV2; D gene: .; J gene: TRBJ2-5; CDR3 DNA: TGTGCCAGCAGTGAAGCAGGTGGGAAGGAGACCCAGTACTTC; CDR3 protein: CASSEAGGKETQYF
clone size: .; V gene: TRBV21-1; D gene: .; J gene: TRBJ1-6; CDR3 DNA: TGTGCCAGCAGCTCTTCACCCCTCCACTTT; CDR3 protein: CASSSSPLHF
clone size: .; V gene: TRBV4-2; D gene: TRBD2; J gene: TRBJ2-3; CDR3 DNA: TGTGCCAGCAGCCAAGATGTCGGGAGGGCCTTAGATACGCAGTATTTT; CDR3 protein: CASSQDVGRALDTQYF
clone size: .; V gene: TRBV11-2; D gene: .; J gene: TRBJ2-2; CDR3 DNA: TGTGCCAGCAGCTTGCTAGGCGACCACCTCAACACCGGGGAGCTGTTTTTT; CDR3 protein: CASSLLGDHLNTGELFF
clone size: .; V gene: TRBV24-1; D gene: TRBD2; J gene: TRBJ2-1; CDR3 DNA: TGTGCCACCAGTGTGGCGGGAGGAAGGAATGAGCAGTTCTTC; CDR3 protein: CATSVAGGRNEQFF
clone size: .; V gene: TRBV2; D gene: .; J gene: TRBJ1-1; CDR3 DNA: TGTGCCAGCAGTATTGAATTGGGCTCGAACACTGAAGCTTTCTTT; CDR3 protein: CASSIELGSNTEAFF
clone size: .; V gene: TRBV2; D gene: .; J gene: TRBJ2-2; CDR3 DNA: TGTGCCAGCAGTGAAACGCCTAGCAACACCGGGGAGCTGTTTTTT; CDR3 protein: CASSETPSNTGELFF
clone size: .; V gene: TRBV10-1; D gene: TRBD2; J gene: TRBJ2-7; CDR3 DNA: TGCGCCAGCAGTCGTCTAGCGGGAGAAGGCGAGCAGTACTTC; CDR3 protein: CASSRLAGEGEQYF
clone size: .; V gene: TRBV5-1; D gene: TRBD2; J gene: TRBJ2-1; CDR3 DNA: TGCGCCAGCAGTCTCGGACTAGCGGGCCACTACAATGAGCAGTTCTTC; CDR3 protein: CASSLGLAGHYNEQFF
clone size: .; V gene: TRBV5-1; D gene: TRBD1; J gene: TRBJ2-7; CDR3 DNA: TGCGCCAGCAGCCCTCGGGACAGAGCCTACGAGCAGTACTTC; CDR3 protein: CASSPRDRAYEQYF
clone size: .; V gene: TRBV28; D gene: TRBD2; J gene: TRBJ2-1; CDR3 DNA: TGTGCCAGCAGTCGGACTAGCGCCTCCTACAATGAGCAGTTCTTC; CDR3 protein: CASSRTSASYNEQFF
clone size: few; V gene: TRBV6-1; D gene: .; J gene: TRBJ1-5; CDR3 DNA: TGTGCCAGCAGTGAAAAGTCTGGTTCGGGCAATCAGCCCCAGCATTTT; CDR3 protein: CASSEKSGSGNQPQHF